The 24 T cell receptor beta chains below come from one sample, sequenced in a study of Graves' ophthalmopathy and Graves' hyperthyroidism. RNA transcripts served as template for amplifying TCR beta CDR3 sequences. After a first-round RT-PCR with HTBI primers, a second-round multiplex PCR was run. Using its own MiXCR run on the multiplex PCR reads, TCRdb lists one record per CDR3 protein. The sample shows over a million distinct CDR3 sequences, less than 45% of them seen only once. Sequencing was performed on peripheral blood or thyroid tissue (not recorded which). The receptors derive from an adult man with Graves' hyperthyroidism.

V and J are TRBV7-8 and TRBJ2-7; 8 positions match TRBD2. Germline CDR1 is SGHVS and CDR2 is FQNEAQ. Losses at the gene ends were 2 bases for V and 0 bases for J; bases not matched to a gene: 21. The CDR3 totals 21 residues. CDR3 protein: CASSLRAGALGSGTPSYEQYF. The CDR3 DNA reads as TGTGCCAGCAGCTTAAGGGCGGGGGCTCTCGGTAGCGGGACACCCTCCTACGAGCAGTACTTC.

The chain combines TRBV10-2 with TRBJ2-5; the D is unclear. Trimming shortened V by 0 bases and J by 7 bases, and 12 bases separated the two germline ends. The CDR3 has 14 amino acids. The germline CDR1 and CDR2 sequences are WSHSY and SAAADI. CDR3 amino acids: CASSESNFIVTQYF. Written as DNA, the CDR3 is TGCGCCAGCAGTGAGTCTAACTTCATTGTGACCCAGTACTTC.

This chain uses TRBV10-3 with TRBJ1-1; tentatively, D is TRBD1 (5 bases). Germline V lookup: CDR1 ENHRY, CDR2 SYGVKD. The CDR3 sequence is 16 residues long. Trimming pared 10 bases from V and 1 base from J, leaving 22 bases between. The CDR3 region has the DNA TGTGCCAGCAAGTCGGGCGAGCGTCAGGGGAACACTGAAGCTTTCTTT. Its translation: CASKSGERQGNTEAFF.

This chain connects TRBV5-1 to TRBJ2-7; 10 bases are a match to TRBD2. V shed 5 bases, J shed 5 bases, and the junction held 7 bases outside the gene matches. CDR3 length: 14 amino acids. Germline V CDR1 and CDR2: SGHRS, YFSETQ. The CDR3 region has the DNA TGCGCCAGCAGGCATCTAGCGGGGGTGGACGAGCAGTACTTC. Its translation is CASRHLAGVDEQYF.

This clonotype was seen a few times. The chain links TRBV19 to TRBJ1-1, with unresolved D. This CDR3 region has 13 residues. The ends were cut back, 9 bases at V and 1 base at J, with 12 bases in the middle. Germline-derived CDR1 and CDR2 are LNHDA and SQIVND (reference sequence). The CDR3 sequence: CASRQAANTEAFF. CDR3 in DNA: TGTGCCAGCAGACAAGCTGCGAACACTGAAGCTTTCTTT.

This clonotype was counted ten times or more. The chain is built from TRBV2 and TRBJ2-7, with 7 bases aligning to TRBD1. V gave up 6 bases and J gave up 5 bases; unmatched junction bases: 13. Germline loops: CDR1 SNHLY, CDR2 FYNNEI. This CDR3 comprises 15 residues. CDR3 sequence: CASRPEQGYRDEQYF. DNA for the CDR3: TGTGCCAGCAGGCCCGAACAGGGGTATAGGGACGAGCAGTACTTC. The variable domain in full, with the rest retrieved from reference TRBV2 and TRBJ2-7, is EPEVTQTPSHQVTQMGQEVILRCVPISNHLYFYWYRQILGQKVEFLVSFYNNEISEKSEIFDDQFSVERPDGSNFTLKIRSTKLEDSAMYFCASRPEQGYRDEQYFGPGTRLTVT.

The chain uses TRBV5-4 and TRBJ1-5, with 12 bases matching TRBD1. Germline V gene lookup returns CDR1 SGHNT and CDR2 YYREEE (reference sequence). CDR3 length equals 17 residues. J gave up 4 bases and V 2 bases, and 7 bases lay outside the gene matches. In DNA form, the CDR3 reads TGTGCCAGCAGCTTAGGGACAGGGGGCGGAGAGAATCAGCCCCAGCATTTT. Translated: CASSLGTGGGENQPQHF.

Written as DNA, the CDR3 is TGTGCCAGCAGCTCCAGGGGGCCGGAGACCCAGCATTTT. This gives the protein CASSSRGPETQHF. The chain joins TRBV7-9 to TRBJ1-5; 8 bases are a match to TRBD1. Unmatched junction bases numbered 7, after V lost 4 bases and J lost 11 bases. Per germline, CDR1 SEHNR and CDR2 FQNEAQ (reference sequence). The CDR3 consists of 13 residues. The full variable domain, with the rest looked up from reference TRBV7-9 and TRBJ1-5, is DTGVSQNPRHKITKRGQNVTFRCDPISEHNRLYWYRQTLGQGPEFLTYFQNEAQLEKSRLLSDRFSAERPKGSFSTLEIQRTEQGDSAMYLCASSSRGPETQHFGDGTRLSIL.

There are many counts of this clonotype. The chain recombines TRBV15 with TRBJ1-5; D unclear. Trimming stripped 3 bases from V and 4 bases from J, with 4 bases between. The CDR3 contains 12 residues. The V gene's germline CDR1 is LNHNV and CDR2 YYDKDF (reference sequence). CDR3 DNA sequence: TGTGCCACCAGCAGCTTAAATCAGCCCCAGCATTTT. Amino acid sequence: CATSSLNQPQHF.

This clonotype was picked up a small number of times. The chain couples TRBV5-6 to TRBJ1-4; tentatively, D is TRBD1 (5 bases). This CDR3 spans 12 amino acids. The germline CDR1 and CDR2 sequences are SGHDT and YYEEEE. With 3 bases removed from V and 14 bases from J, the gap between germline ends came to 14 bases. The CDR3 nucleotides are TGTGCCAGCAGCTGGGGGGGGAGTCTCCTGTTTTTT. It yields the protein CASSWGGSLLFF.

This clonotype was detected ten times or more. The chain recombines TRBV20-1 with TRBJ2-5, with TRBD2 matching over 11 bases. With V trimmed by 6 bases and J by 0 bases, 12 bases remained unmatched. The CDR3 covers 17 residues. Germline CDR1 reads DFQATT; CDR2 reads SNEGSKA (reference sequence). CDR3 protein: CSARTSGRSGYQETQYF. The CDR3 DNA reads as TGCAGTGCACGGACTAGCGGGCGTTCGGGGTACCAAGAGACCCAGTACTTC.

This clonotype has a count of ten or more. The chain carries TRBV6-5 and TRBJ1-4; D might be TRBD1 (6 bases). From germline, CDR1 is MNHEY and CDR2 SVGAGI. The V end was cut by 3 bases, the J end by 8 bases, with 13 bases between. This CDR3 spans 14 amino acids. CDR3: CASSYRAGVEKLFF. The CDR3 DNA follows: TGTGCCAGCAGTTATCGGGCAGGGGTGGAAAAACTGTTTTTT.

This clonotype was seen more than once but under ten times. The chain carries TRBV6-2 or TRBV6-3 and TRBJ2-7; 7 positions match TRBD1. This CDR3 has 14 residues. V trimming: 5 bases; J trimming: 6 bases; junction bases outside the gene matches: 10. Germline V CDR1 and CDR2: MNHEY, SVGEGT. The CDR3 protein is CASSPKDRYVEQYF. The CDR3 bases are TGTGCCAGCAGTCCTAAGGACAGGTACGTCGAGCAGTACTTC.

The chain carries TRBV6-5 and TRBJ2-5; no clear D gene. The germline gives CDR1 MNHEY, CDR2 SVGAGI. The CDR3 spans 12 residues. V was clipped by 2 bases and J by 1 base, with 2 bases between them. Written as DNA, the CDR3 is TGTGCCAGCAGTTACCTCCAAGAGACCCAGTACTTC. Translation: CASSYLQETQYF.

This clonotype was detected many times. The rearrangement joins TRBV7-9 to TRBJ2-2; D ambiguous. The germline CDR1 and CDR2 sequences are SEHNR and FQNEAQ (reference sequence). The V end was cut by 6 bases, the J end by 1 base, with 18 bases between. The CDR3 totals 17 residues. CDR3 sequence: CASSFSPPYMNTGELFF. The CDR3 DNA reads TGTGCCAGCAGTTTTAGTCCCCCCTATATGAACACCGGGGAGCTGTTTTTT.

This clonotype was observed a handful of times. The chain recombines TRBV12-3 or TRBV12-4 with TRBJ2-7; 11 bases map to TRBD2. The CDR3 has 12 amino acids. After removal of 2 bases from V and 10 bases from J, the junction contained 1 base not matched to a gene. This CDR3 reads CASSLTSGSQYF. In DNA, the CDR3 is TGTGCCAGCAGTTTAACTAGCGGGAGTCAGTACTTC.

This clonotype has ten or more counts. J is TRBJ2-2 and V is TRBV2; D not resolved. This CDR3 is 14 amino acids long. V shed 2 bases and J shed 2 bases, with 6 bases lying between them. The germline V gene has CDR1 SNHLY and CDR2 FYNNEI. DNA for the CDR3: TGTGCCAGCAGTGAACACCCAAACACCGGGGAGCTGTTTTTT. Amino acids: CASSEHPNTGELFF. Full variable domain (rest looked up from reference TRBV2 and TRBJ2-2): EPEVTQTPSHQVTQMGQEVILRCVPISNHLYFYWYRQILGQKVEFLVSFYNNEISEKSEIFDDQFSVERPDGSNFTLKIRSTKLEDSAMYFCASSEHPNTGELFFGEGSRLTVL.

CDR3 nucleotides: TGTGCCAGCAGCTTGAATGAAAGATCGGAGGCCAACGTCCTGACTTTC. Its translation is CASSLNERSEANVLTF. The chain combines TRBV5-5 with TRBJ2-6; D uncertain. Germline CDR1 SGHKS, CDR2 YYEKEE (reference sequence). The CDR3 is made up of 16 amino acids. The germline V and J ends were trimmed by 1 base and 6 bases, with 14 bases remaining between them.

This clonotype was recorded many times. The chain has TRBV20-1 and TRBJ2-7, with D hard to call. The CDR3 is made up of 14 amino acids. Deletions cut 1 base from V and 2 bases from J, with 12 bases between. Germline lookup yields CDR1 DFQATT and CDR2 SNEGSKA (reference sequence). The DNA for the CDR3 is TGCAGTGCTAGAGTCACTACCTCAGCCTACGAGCAGTACTTC. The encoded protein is CSARVTTSAYEQYF.

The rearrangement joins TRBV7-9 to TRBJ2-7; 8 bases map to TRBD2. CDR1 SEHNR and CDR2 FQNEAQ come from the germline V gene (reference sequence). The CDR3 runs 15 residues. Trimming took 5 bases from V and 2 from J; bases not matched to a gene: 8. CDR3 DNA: TGTGCCAGCAGCACGACTGGAGCGGGAGCCTACGAGCAGTACTTC. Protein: CASSTTGAGAYEQYF.

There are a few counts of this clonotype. CDR3 sequence (DNA): TGTGCCAGTAGTATGAGAATTTGGGGTCAGCCCCAGCATTTT. Its protein product is CASSMRIWGQPQHF. J is TRBJ1-5 and V is TRBV19, with unresolved D. CDR1 is LNHDA, CDR2 SQIVND, per germline (reference sequence). V was shortened by 3 bases and J by 6 bases, with 12 bases between the two germline ends. The length of the CDR3 is 14 residues. Full variable domain (remainder filled in from reference TRBV19 and TRBJ1-5): DGGITQSPKYLFRKEGQNVTLSCEQNLNHDAMYWYRQDPGQGLRLIYYSQIVNDFQKGDIAEGYSVSREKKESFPLTVTSAQKNPTAFYLCASSMRIWGQPQHFGDGTRLSIL.

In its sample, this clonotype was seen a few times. The CDR3 sequence: CASSPNGGSSEAFF. The CDR3 DNA is TGTGCCAGCAGCCCGAACGGAGGGTCCAGTGAAGCTTTCTTT. The chain employs TRBV9 and TRBJ1-1, with D unclear. CDR1 and CDR2 (germline): SGDLS, YYNGEE. The CDR3 extends over 14 amino acids. Trimming stripped 4 bases from V and 7 bases from J, with 17 bases between.

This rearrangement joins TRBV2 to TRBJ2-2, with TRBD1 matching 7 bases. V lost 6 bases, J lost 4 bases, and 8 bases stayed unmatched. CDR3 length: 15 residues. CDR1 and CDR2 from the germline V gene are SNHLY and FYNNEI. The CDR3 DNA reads TGTGCCAGCAGGGCGGACAGGTCAAGCACCGGGGAGCTGTTTTTT. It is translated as CASRADRSSTGELFF.

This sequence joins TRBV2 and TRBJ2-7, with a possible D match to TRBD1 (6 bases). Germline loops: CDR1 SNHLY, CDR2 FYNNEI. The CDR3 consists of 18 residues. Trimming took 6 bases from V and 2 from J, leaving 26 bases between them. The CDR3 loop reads CASSAKLISGGGPYEQYF. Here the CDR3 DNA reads TGTGCCAGCAGCGCGAAACTAATATCAGGTGGGGGCCCCTACGAGCAGTACTTC. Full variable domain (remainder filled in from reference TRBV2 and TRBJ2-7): EPEVTQTPSHQVTQMGQEVILRCVPISNHLYFYWYRQILGQKVEFLVSFYNNEISEKSEIFDDQFSVERPDGSNFTLKIRSTKLEDSAMYFCASSAKLISGGGPYEQYFGPGTRLTVT.